These 4 T cell receptor beta chains came from one sample sequenced in a study of T cells after yellow fever vaccination. TCRdb processed the 5' RACE reads anew with MiXCR; each CDR3 protein has one entry. Of 450,000 to 550,000 distinct CDR3 sequences detected, 20% to 25% appear once; the ten largest clones hold approximately 15%. Source: PBMCs, taken approximately 22 days after the first yellow fever vaccination. Source of these receptors: a man aged 18 to 30 who received the YFV17D yellow fever vaccine.

V usage is TRBV10-1 and J usage is TRBJ2-3; TRBD2 matches at 10 bases. J was trimmed by 2 bases and V by 2 bases; bases with no gene match: 1. Germline lookup yields CDR1 WNHNN and CDR2 SYGVQD (reference sequence). The CDR3 runs 15 residues. The CDR3 DNA sequence: TGCGCCAGCAGTGAGCTAGCGGGGGACACAGATACGCAGTATTTT. Translating gives CASSELAGDTDTQYF.

This clonotype was found a few times. The V and J genes are TRBV4-2 and TRBJ2-7, with no clear D. This CDR3 has 16 amino acids. The V and J ends lost 1 base and 3 bases respectively, with 16 bases between them. Germline V gene data show CDR1 as LGHNA and CDR2 as YNFKEQ. The CDR3 reads CASSQAIDSPGYEQYF. CDR3 DNA: TGTGCCAGCAGCCAAGCTATTGACTCCCCCGGCTACGAGCAGTACTTC.

This sequence joins TRBV7-2 and TRBJ2-3; 7 bases are a match to TRBD2. The germline V gene encodes CDR1 SGHTA and CDR2 FQGNSA. The J segment lost 0 bases and the V segment lost 2 bases, leaving 2 bases of the junction unmatched. The CDR3 has 15 amino acids. CDR3: CASSLPAGSTDTQYF. The CDR3 DNA reads TGTGCCAGCAGCTTACCAGCGGGGAGCACAGATACGCAGTATTTT.

This clonotype was observed a handful of times. The gene calls are TRBV4-1 and TRBJ1-5; D unclear. The length of the CDR3 is 15 residues. Germline V lookup: CDR1 MGHRA, CDR2 YSYEKL. Trimming removed 1 base at V and 5 bases at J, with 12 bases between. The CDR3 spells CASSQGPLGDQPQHF. DNA of the CDR3: TGCGCCAGCAGCCAAGGGCCTCTAGGAGATCAGCCCCAGCATTTT.